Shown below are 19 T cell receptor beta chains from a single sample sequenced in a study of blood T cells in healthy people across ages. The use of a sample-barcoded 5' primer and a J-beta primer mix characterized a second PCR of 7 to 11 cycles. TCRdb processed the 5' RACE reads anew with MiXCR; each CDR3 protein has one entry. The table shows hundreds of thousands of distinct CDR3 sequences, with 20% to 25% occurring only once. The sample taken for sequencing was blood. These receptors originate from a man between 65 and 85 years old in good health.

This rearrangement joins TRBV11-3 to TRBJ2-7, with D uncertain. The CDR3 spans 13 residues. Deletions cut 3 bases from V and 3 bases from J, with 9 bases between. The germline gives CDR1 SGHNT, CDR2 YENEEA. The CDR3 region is CASSFDFLYEQYV. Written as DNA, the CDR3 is TGTGCCAGCAGCTTCGACTTTCTCTACGAGCAGTACGTC.

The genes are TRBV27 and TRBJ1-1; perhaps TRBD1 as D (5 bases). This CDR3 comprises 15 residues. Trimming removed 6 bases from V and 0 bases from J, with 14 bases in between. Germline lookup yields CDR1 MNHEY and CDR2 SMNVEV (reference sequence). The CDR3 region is CASRPGRGMNTEAFF. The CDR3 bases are TGTGCCAGCAGACCGGGACGTGGCATGAACACTGAAGCTTTCTTT.

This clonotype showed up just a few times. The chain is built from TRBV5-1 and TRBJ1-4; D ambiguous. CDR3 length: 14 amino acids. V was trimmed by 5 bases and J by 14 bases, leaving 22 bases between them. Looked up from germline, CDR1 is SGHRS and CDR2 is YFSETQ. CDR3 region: CASSPHGSPEGLFF. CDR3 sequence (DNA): TGCGCCAGCAGTCCCCACGGGAGTCCTGAAGGGCTGTTTTTT.

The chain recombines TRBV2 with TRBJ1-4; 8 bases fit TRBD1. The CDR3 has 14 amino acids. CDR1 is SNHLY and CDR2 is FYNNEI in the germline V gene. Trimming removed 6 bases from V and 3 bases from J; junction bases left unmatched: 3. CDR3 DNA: TGTGCCAGCAGACAGGGACAGGCTAATGAAAAACTGTTTTTT. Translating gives CASRQGQANEKLFF.

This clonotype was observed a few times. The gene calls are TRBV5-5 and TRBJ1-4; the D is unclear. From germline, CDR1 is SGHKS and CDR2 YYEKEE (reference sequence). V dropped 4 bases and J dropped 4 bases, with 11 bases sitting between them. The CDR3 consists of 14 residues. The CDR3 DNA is TGTGCCAGCAGCCGAGCGGGAGTTAATGAAAAACTGTTTTTT. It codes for CASSRAGVNEKLFF.

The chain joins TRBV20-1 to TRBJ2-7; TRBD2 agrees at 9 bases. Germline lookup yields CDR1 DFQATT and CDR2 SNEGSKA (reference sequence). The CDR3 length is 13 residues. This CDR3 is CIAGGGASYEQYF. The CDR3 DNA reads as TGCATCGCTGGCGGGGGGGCCTCCTACGAGCAGTACTTC.

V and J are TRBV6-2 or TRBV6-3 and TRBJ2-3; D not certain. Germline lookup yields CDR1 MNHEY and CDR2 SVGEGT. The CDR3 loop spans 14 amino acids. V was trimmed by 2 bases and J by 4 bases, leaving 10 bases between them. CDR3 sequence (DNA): TGTGCCAGCAGTTACGGCGTGGGTTCAGATACGCAGTATTTT. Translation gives CASSYGVGSDTQYF.

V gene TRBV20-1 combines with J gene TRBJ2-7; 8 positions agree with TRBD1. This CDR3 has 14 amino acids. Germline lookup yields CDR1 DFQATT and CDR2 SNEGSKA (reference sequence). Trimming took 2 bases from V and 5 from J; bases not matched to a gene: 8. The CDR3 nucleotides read TGCAGTGCTAGATCTGACAGGGGAGAAGACGAGCAGTACTTC. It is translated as CSARSDRGEDEQYF.

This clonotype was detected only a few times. This CDR3 is CASSLQSGGGIYEQYF. Here the CDR3 DNA reads TGTGCCAGCAGCTTACAAAGCGGGGGGGGTATTTACGAGCAGTACTTC. This sequence joins TRBV7-2 and TRBJ2-7; TRBD2 agrees at 10 bases. The J segment lost 4 bases and the V segment lost 2 bases, leaving 8 bases of the junction unmatched. The CDR3 has 16 residues. Germline V gives CDR1 SGHTA, CDR2 FQGNSA.

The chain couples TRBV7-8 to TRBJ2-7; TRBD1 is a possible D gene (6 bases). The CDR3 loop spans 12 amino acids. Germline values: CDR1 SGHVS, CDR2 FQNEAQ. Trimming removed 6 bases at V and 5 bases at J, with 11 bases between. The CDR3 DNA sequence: TGTGCCAGCAGTCCAACAGGGCACGAGCAGTACTTC. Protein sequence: CASSPTGHEQYF.

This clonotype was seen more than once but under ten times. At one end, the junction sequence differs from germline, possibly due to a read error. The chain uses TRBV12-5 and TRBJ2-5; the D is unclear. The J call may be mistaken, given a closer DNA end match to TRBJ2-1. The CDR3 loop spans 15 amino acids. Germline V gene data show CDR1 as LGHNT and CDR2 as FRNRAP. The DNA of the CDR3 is TGTGCTAGTGGTTTGTCCTACGGTGATTACAATGGGCAGTTCTTC. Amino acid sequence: CASGLSYGDYNGQFF.

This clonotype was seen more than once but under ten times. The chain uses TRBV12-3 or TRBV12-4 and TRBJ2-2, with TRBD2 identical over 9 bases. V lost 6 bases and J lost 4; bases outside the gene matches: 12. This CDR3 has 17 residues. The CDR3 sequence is CASSPYMGTSSTGELFF. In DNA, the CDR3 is TGTGCCAGCAGCCCTTATATGGGGACTAGCTCCACCGGGGAGCTGTTTTTT.

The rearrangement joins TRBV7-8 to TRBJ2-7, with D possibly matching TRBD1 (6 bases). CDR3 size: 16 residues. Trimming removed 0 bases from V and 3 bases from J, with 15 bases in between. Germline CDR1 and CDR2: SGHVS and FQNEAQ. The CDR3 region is CASSLAKSTGRYEQYF. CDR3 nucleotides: TGTGCCAGCAGCTTAGCGAAGAGTACAGGGCGCTACGAGCAGTACTTC.

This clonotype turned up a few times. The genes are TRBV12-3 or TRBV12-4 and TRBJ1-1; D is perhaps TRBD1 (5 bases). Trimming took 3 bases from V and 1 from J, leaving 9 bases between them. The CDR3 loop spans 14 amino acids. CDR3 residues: CASSFGHSNTEAFF. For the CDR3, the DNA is TGTGCCAGCAGTTTCGGACACTCGAACACTGAAGCTTTCTTT.

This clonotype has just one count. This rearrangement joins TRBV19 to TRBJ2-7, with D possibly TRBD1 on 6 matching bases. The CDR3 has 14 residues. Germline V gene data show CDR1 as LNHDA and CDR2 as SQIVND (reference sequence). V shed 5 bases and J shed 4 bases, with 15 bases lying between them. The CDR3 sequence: CASSDTDRIYEQYF. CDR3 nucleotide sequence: TGTGCCAGTAGTGATACTGACAGGATTTACGAGCAGTACTTC.

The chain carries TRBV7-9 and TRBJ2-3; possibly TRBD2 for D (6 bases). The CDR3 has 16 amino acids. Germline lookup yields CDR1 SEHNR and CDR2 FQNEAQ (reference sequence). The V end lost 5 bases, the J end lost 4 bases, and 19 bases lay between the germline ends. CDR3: CASSIGGAGLADTQYF. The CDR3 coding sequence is TGTGCCAGCAGCATTGGAGGAGCGGGTTTGGCAGATACGCAGTATTTT.

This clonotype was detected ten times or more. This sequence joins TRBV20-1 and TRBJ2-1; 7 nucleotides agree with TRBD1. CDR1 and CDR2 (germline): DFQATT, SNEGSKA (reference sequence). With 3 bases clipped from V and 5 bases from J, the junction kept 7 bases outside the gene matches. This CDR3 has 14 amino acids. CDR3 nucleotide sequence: TGCAGTGCTAGGGGACACAGGGGTGACAATGAGCAGTTCTTC. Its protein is CSARGHRGDNEQFF.

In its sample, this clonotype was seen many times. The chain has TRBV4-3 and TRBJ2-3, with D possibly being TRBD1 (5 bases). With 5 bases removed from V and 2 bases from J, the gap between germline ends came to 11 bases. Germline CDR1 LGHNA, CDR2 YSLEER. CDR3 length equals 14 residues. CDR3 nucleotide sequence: TGCGCCAGCAGCGGAGACAGTTACACAGATACGCAGTATTTT. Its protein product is CASSGDSYTDTQYF.

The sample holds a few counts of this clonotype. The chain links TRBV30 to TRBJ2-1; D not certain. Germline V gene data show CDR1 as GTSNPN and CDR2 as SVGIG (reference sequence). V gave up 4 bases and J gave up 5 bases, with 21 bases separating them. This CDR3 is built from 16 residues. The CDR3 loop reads CAWTSQTTILDNEQFF. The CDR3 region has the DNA TGTGCCTGGACGAGCCAGACCACAATTTTAGACAATGAGCAGTTCTTC.